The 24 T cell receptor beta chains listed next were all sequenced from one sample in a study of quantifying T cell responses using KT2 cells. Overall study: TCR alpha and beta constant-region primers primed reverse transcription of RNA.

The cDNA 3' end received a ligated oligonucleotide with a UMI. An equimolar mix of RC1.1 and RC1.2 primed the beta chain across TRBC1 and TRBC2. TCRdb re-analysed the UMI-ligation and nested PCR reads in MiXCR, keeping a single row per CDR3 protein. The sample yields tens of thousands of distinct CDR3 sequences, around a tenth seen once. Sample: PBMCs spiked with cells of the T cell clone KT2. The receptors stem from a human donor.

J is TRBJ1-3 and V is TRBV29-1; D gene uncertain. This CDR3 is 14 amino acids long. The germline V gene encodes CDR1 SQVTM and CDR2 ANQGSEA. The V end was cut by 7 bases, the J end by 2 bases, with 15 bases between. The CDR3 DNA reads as TGCAGCGGGACCGAGGGAGGTACTGGAAACACCATATATTTT. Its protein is CSGTEGGTGNTIYF. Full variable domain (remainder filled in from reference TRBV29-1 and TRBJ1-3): SAVISQKPSRDICQRGTSLTIQCQVDSQVTMMFWYRQQPGQSLTLIATANQGSEATYESGFVIDKFPISRPNLTFSTLTVSNMSPEDSSIYLCSGTEGGTGNTIYFGEGSWLTVV.

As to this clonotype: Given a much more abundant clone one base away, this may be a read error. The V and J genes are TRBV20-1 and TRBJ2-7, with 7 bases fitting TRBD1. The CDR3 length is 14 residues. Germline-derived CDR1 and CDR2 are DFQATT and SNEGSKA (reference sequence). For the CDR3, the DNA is TGCAGTGCTAGAGATTTCACAGGGGTGGAGGAGCAGTGCTTC. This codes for CSARDFTGVEEQCF.

The CDR3 bases are TGCAGCGTTGGGCAGACTTACAATGAGCAGTTCTTC. Amino acids: CSVGQTYNEQFF. The J gene is TRBJ2-1, the V gene TRBV29-1; D is undetermined. Germline CDR1 and CDR2: SQVTM and ANQGSEA. Trimming took 4 bases from V and 4 from J, leaving 8 bases between them. CDR3 length: 12 amino acids.

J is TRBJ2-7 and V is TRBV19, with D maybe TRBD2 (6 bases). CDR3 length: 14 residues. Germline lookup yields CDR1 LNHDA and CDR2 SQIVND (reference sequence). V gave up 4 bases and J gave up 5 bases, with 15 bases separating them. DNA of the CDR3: TGTGCCAGTAGTACGGGCGGGGTAGCGAACGAGCAGTACTTC. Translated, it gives CASSTGGVANEQYF. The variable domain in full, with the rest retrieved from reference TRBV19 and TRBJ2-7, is DGGITQSPKYLFRKEGQNVTLSCEQNLNHDAMYWYRQDPGQGLRLIYYSQIVNDFQKGDIAEGYSVSREKKESFPLTVTSAQKNPTAFYLCASSTGGVANEQYFGPGTRLTVT.

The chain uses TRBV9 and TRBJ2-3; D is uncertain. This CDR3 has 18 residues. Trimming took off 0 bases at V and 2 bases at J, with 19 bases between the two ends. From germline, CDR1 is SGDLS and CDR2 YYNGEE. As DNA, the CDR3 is TGTGCCAGCAGCGTAGCCCTAGGAGCCCCCTCCGCCACAGATACGCAGTATTTT. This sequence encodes CASSVALGAPSATDTQYF. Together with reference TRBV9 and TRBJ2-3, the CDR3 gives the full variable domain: DSGVTQTPKHLITATGQRVTLRCSPRSGDLSVYWYQQSLDQGLQFLIQYYNGEERAKGNILERFSAQQFPDLHSELNLSSLELGDSALYFCASSVALGAPSATDTQYFGPGTRLTVL.

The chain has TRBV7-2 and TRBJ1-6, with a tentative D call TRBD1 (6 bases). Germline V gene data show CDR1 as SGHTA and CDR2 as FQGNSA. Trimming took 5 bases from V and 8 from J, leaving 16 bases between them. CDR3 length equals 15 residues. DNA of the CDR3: TGTGCCAGCAGCCAAAGAGAGGGGGTATATTCACCCCTCCACTTT. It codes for CASSQREGVYSPLHF.

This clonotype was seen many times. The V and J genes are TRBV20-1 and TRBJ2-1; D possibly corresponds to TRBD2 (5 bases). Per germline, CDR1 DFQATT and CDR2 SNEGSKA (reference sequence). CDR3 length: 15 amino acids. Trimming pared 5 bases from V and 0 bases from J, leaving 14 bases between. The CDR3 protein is CSAHAGTHSYNEQFF. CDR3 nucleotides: TGCAGTGCTCACGCGGGCACCCACTCCTACAATGAGCAGTTCTTC.

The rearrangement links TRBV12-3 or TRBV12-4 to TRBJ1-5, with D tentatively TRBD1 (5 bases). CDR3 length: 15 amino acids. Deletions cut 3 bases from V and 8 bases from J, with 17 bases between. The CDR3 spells CASSFEAAGGKPQHF. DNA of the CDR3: TGTGCCAGCAGTTTTGAGGCAGCGGGGGGGAAGCCCCAGCATTTT.

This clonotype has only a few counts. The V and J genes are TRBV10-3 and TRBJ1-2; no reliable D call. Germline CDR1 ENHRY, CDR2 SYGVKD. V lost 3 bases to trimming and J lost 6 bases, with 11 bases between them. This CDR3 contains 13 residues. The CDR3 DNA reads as TGTGCCATCAGTGACCGGGCCCACAATGGCTACACCTTC. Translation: CAISDRAHNGYTF.

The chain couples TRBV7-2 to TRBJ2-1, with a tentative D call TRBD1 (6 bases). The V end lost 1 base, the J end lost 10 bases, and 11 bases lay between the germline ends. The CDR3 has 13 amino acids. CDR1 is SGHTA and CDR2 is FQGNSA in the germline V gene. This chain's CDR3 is CASSLGRTAEQFF. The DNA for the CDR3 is TGTGCCAGCAGCTTAGGGCGGACAGCCGAGCAGTTCTTC.

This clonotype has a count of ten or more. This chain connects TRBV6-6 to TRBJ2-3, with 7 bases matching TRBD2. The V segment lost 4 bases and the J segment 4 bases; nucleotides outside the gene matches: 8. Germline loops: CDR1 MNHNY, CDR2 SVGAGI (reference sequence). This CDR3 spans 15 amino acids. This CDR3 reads CASSSGRETADTQYF. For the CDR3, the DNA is TGTGCCAGCAGTTCCGGGCGGGAGACAGCAGATACGCAGTATTTT.

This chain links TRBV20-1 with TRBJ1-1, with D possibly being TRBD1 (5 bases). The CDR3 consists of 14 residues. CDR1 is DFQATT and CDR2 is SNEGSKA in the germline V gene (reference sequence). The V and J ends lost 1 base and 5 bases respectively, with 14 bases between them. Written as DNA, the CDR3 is TGCAGTGCTAGAGCCGGCGGGGCAGCTACTGAAGCTTTCTTT. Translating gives CSARAGGAATEAFF.

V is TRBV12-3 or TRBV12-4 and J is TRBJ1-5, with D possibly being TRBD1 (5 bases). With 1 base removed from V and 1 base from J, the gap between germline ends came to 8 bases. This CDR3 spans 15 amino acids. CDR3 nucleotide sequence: TGTGCCAGCAGTTTAGGGGGGATCAGCAATCAGCCCCAGCATTTT. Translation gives CASSLGGISNQPQHF.

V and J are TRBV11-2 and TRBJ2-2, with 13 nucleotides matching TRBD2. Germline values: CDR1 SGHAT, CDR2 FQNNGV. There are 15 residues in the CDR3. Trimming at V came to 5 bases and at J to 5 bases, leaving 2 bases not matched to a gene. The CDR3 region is CASSRGLAGTGELFF. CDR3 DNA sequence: TGTGCCAGCAGCCGGGGACTAGCGGGAACCGGGGAGCTGTTTTTT.

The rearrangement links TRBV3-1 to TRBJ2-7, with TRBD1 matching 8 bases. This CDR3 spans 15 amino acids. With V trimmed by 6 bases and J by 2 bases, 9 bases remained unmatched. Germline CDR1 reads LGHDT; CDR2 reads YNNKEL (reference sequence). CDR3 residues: CASRPGTGCTYEQYF. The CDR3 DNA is TGTGCCAGCAGGCCCGGGACAGGCTGTACCTACGAGCAGTACTTC.

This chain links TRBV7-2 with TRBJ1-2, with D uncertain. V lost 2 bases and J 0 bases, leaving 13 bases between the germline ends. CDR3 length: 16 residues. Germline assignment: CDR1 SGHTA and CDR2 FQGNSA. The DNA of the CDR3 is TGTGCCAGCAGCTTAAGCGGCAGACCGACTAACTATGGCTACACCTTC. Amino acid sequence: CASSLSGRPTNYGYTF.

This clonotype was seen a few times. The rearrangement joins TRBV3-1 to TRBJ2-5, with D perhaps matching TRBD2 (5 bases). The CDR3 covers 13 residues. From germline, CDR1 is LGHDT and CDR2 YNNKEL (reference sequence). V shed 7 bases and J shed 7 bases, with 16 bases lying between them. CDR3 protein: CASTLDLSGTQYF. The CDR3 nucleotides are TGTGCCAGCACCTTGGACTTGTCCGGGACCCAGTACTTC.

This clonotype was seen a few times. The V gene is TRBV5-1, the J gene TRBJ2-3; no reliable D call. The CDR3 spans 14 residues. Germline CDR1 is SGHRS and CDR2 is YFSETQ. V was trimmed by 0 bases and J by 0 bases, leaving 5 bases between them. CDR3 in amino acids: CASSLGGSTDTQYF. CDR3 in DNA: TGCGCCAGCAGCTTGGGGGGAAGCACAGATACGCAGTATTTT.

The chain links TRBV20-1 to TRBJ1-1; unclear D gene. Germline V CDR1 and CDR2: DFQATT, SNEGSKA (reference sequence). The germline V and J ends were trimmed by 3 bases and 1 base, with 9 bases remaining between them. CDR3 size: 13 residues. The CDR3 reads CSASRASNTEAFF. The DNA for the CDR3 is TGCAGTGCTAGCCGGGCCTCGAACACTGAAGCTTTCTTT.

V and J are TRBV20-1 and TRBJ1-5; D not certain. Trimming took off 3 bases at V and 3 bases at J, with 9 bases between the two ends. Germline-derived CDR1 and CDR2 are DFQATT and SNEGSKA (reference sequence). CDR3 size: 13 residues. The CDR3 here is CSASGGPNQPQHF. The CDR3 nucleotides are TGCAGTGCTAGTGGAGGGCCCAATCAGCCCCAGCATTTT.

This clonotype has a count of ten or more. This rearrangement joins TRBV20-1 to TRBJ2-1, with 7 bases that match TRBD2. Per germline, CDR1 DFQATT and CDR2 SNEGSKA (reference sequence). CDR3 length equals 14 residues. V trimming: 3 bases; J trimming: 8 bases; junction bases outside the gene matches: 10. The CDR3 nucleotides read TGCAGTGCTAGTGGGGGGAGGGCTTCGGATGAGCAGTTCTTC. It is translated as CSASGGRASDEQFF.

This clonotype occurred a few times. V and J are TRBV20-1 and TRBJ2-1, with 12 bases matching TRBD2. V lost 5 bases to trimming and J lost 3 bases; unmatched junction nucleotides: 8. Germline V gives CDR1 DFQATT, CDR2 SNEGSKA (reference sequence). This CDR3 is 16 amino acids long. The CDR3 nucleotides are TGCAGTGCTTCAGGCCCGACTAGCGGGAGCTACAATGAGCAGTTCTTC. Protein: CSASGPTSGSYNEQFF.

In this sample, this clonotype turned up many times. The CDR3 DNA is TGTGCCAGCAGCTTAGCGGACAGGGATTACGAGCAGTACTTC. This encodes CASSLADRDYEQYF. V is TRBV7-9 and J is TRBJ2-7, with 8 bases identical to TRBD1. The J segment lost 4 bases and the V segment lost 0 bases, leaving 2 bases of the junction unmatched. CDR1 is SEHNR and CDR2 is FQNEAQ in the germline V gene (reference sequence). This CDR3 has 14 amino acids.

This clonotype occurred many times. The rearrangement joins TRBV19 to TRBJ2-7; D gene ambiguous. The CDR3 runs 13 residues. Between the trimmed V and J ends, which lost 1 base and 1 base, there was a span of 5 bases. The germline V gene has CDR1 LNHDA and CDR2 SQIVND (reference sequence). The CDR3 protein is CASSIGESYEQYF. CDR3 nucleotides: TGTGCCAGTAGTATAGGGGAATCCTACGAGCAGTACTTC.